What follows are 15 T cell receptor beta chains derived from one specimen sequenced in a study of T cell repertoires in cytomegalovirus infection. Each CDR3 protein is one row after TCRdb ran MiXCR on the reads. The sample holds 200,000 or so distinct CDR3 sequences; 15% to 20% are singletons and the top ten take around 2.7%. The sample was PBMCs. Receptor source: a human donor in good health (CMV status not recorded). Some clones in this sample may be carry-over from other donors' samples.

The V call is TRBV6-1, the J call TRBJ2-7; 9 nucleotides match TRBD1. The CDR3 sequence is 14 residues long. Germline CDR1 MNHNS, CDR2 SASEGT. Trimming took 6 bases from V and 5 from J; bases not matched to a gene: 8. CDR3 protein: CASSQGQGFHEQYF. The CDR3 nucleotides are TGTGCCAGCAGCCAGGGACAGGGTTTCCACGAGCAGTACTTC.

This clonotype was detected only a few times. This chain joins TRBV6-1 and TRBJ2-3, with 10 bases identical to TRBD2. The CDR3 has 14 residues. Germline V gives CDR1 MNHNS, CDR2 SASEGT. Trimming took 6 bases from V and 8 from J; bases not matched to a gene: 8. The CDR3 loop is CASRPSGGLGTQYF. DNA for the CDR3: TGTGCCAGCAGGCCTAGCGGGGGTTTGGGTACGCAGTATTTT.

As regards this clonotype: A clone one base away is much larger, so this may be a read error. The V gene is TRBV9, the J gene TRBJ2-7; 9 bases align to TRBD1. V lost 1 base and J lost 4; bases outside the gene matches: 3. This CDR3 is 14 amino acids long. Germline lookup yields CDR1 SGDLS and CDR2 YYNGEE. The CDR3 loop is CASSVSTGGYEQYF. The CDR3 region has the DNA TGTGCCAGCAGCGTATCGACAGGGGGGTACGAGCAGTACTTC.

This sequence joins TRBV11-2 and TRBJ2-3; TRBD2 aligns across 12 bases. Trimming took 5 bases from V and 4 from J; bases not matched to a gene: 4. This CDR3 contains 15 residues. The germline V gene has CDR1 SGHAT and CDR2 FQNNGV. The chain's CDR3 is CASSPSGGDPDTQYF. Here the CDR3 DNA reads TGTGCCAGCAGCCCTAGCGGGGGGGATCCAGATACGCAGTATTTT.

Regarding this clonotype: A single base separates this from a much larger clone, so it may be a read error. V gene TRBV15 combines with J gene TRBJ1-4; D remains unclear. Germline V gene sequence: CDR1 LNHNV, CDR2 YYDKDF (reference sequence). This CDR3 is 14 amino acids long. In DNA form, the CDR3 reads TGTGACACCAGCAGAGGATGGGGTAGTGAAAAACTGTTTTTT. Protein product: CDTSRGWGSEKLFF.

V is TRBV19 and J is TRBJ1-2; 8 bases are a match to TRBD1. In germline, CDR1 is LNHDA, CDR2 SQIVND (reference sequence). The CDR3 contains 16 residues. The junction had 9 bases not matched to a gene; V was cut back by 2 bases and J by 4 bases. This CDR3 reads CASSISSGQGLYGYTF. The CDR3 DNA sequence: TGTGCCAGTAGTATATCATCCGGACAGGGCCTCTATGGCTACACCTTC.

The DNA of the CDR3 is TGCAGTGCTAGAGACACAGTCCAAGAGACCCAGTACTTC. Translation: CSARDTVQETQYF. The rearrangement joins TRBV20-1 to TRBJ2-5; D is undetermined. Germline V CDR1 and CDR2: DFQATT, SNEGSKA (reference sequence). V was cut by 0 bases and J by 1 base, with 6 bases left in between. This CDR3 contains 13 residues.

This clonotype was found many times. The chain links TRBV28 to TRBJ1-5, with unresolved D. V lost 6 bases to trimming and J lost 0 bases, with 9 bases between them. The length of the CDR3 is 14 residues. Per germline, CDR1 MDHEN and CDR2 SYDVKM. Here the CDR3 reads CASRGDISNQPQHF. CDR3 DNA: TGTGCCAGCAGAGGTGATATTAGCAATCAGCCCCAGCATTTT. Drawing the rest from reference TRBV28 and TRBJ1-5, the complete variable domain is DVKVTQSSRYLVKRTGEKVFLECVQDMDHENMFWYRQDPGLGLRLIYFSYDVKMKEKGDIPEGYSVSREKKERFSLILESASTNQTSMYLCASRGDISNQPQHFGDGTRLSIL.

This chain uses TRBV4-1 with TRBJ2-1, with 9 bases lining up with TRBD2. CDR3 length: 17 residues. Losses at the gene ends were 0 bases for V and 8 bases for J; bases not matched to a gene: 11. Germline CDR1 is MGHRA and CDR2 is YSYEKL. The CDR3: CASSQEIEASGAHEQFF. The CDR3 DNA is TGCGCCAGCAGCCAAGAAATTGAGGCTAGCGGGGCTCATGAGCAGTTCTTC.

V gene TRBV5-4 combines with J gene TRBJ2-7, with D uncertain. The CDR3 is 14 residues long. CDR1 and CDR2 (germline): SGHNT, YYREEE (reference sequence). Deletions cut 0 bases from V and 3 bases from J, with 10 bases between. The CDR3: CASSLAANLYEQYF. DNA for the CDR3: TGTGCCAGCAGCTTGGCCGCGAACCTCTACGAGCAGTACTTC.

This clonotype was found many times. The chain is built from TRBV6-5 and TRBJ1-1; D is unclear. The length of the CDR3 is 18 residues. CDR1 and CDR2 from the germline V gene are MNHEY and SVGAGI. Trimming took off 0 bases at V and 2 bases at J, with 19 bases between the two ends. CDR3 coding DNA: TGTGCCAGCAGTTACTCGAAATTTCCTCCGATTATTAACACTGAAGCTTTCTTT. Amino acid sequence: CASSYSKFPPIINTEAFF.

At least ten counts were recorded for this clonotype. The chain has TRBV28 and TRBJ2-1; D remains ambiguous. CDR3 size: 11 residues. Trimming took off 7 bases at V and 7 bases at J, with 8 bases between the two ends. The germline CDR1 and CDR2 sequences are MDHEN and SYDVKM. The CDR3 sequence: CASNSQNEQFF. For the CDR3, the DNA is TGTGCCAGCAACTCTCAGAATGAGCAGTTCTTC.

The chain uses TRBV6-5 and TRBJ1-6, with a weak D call TRBD1 (5 bases). The ends were cut back, 5 bases at V and 0 bases at J, with 17 bases in the middle. This CDR3 has 18 residues. From germline, CDR1 is MNHEY and CDR2 SVGAGI. The CDR3 nucleotides read TGTGCCAGCAGTCTCCGGGACCCACAAAGCTCCTATAATTCACCCCTCCACTTT. As protein: CASSLRDPQSSYNSPLHF.

The rearrangement links TRBV4-2 to TRBJ1-3, with D uncertain. Trimming took off 1 base at V and 0 bases at J, with 10 bases between the two ends. Germline V gene lookup returns CDR1 LGHNA and CDR2 YNFKEQ. This CDR3 region has 16 residues. In DNA form, the CDR3 reads TGTGCCAGCAGCCAAGGGAGGAGCCTCTCTGGAAACACCATATATTTT. Residues: CASSQGRSLSGNTIYF.

This clonotype was counted ten times or more. The genes are TRBV11-2 and TRBJ2-1; 13 nucleotides align to TRBD2. With V trimmed by 5 bases and J by 7 bases, 5 bases remained unmatched. Germline V gene sequence: CDR1 SGHAT, CDR2 FQNNGV. The CDR3 totals 15 residues. DNA for the CDR3: TGTGCCAGCAGCACTAGCGGGGGGGGTCTTAATGAGCAGTTCTTC. It specifies CASSTSGGGLNEQFF.